These T cell receptor beta chains were read from a single sample in a study of response to subunit inactivated influenza vaccine. From the RT-PCR reads, TCRdb called clonotypes with MiXCR, one entry per CDR3 protein. The sample shows roughly 170,000 distinct CDR3 sequences, about 10% of them seen only once. Sequences were derived from non-naive T cells sorted from PBMCs, sampled on the day of vaccination. All receptors come from a man in his forties or fifties who received an inactivated influenza vaccine. Both conserved end residues are part of each CDR3. Each record gives: D gene, clone size, J gene, V gene, CDR3 DNA, CDR3 protein. The D gene is left open where the match is weak. Clone sizes are given selectively: once, few, many, or a class where the clone is expanded.

D: NA; size: NA; J: TRBJ2-5; V: TRBV7-2; DNA: TGTGCCAGCAGCTTAGGTGGGCAGGGGAAAGGGACCCAGTACTTC; CDR3: CASSLGGQGKGTQYF
D: NA; size: many; J: TRBJ2-3; V: TRBV4-2; DNA: TGTGCCAGCAGCCAAGTAATTAGTTCCACAGATACGCAGTATTTT; CDR3: CASSQVISSTDTQYF
D: NA; size: few; J: TRBJ2-5; V: TRBV6-2/TRBV6-3; DNA: TGTGCCAGCAGTTATCCCTGGGGTCGGGAGACCCAGTACTTC; CDR3: CASSYPWGRETQYF
D: NA; size: few; J: TRBJ1-1; V: TRBV5-1; DNA: TGCGCCAGCAGCTTGGAGATCTCTACTTCGGGCACTGAAGCTTTCTTT; CDR3: CASSLEISTSGTEAFF
D: TRBD2; size: many; J: TRBJ2-1; V: TRBV24-1; DNA: TGTGCCACCAGTACGATTAAACTAGCGGGGGACTCCTACAATGAGCAGTTCTTC; CDR3: CATSTIKLAGDSYNEQFF
D: NA; size: NA; J: TRBJ2-5; V: TRBV6-1; DNA: TGTGCCAGCATTGGGCAACAAGAGACCCAGTACTTC; CDR3: CASIGQQETQYF
D: TRBD2; size: few; J: TRBJ2-5; V: TRBV7-2; DNA: TGTGCCAGCAGCTACAGCGCGGGGGGGTACGAGACCCAGTACTTC; CDR3: CASSYSAGGYETQYF
D: TRBD2; size: NA; J: TRBJ2-3; V: TRBV29-1; DNA: TGCAGCGTTGAAGATCTTGGTAGGAGCGGGAGAAATACGCAGTATTTT; CDR3: CSVEDLGRSGRNTQYF
D: TRBD2; size: few; J: TRBJ2-1; V: TRBV4-1; DNA: TGCGCCAGCAGCCACCAACTAGCGCGAGGCAACAATGAGCAGTTCTTC; CDR3: CASSHQLARGNNEQFF
D: NA; size: few; J: TRBJ2-7; V: TRBV4-2; DNA: TGTGCCAGCAGCCAAGATCGGGTTTTGGAGCAGTACTTC; CDR3: CASSQDRVLEQYF
D: TRBD1; size: few; J: TRBJ2-7; V: TRBV3-1; DNA: TGTGCCAGCAGTTCTATCGGGACAGGGGCCGAGCAGTACTTC; CDR3: CASSSIGTGAEQYF
D: NA; size: many; J: TRBJ1-2; V: TRBV7-9; DNA: TGTGCCAGCGGACAGACTTCTCGTGGCTACACCTTC; CDR3: CASGQTSRGYTF
D: NA; size: many; J: TRBJ1-1; V: TRBV12-3/TRBV12-4; DNA: TGTGCCAGCAGAGTAACAGGCATGAACACTGAAGCTTTCTTT; CDR3: CASRVTGMNTEAFF
D: NA; size: many; J: TRBJ1-1; V: TRBV5-1; DNA: TGCGCCAGCAGCACCACAGGGCTCGGCACTGAAGCTTTCTTT; CDR3: CASSTTGLGTEAFF
D: NA; size: many; J: TRBJ1-1; V: TRBV6-1; DNA: TGTGCCAGCGGCGGCCGAAGCCTAAACACTGAAGCTTTCTTT; CDR3: CASGGRSLNTEAFF
D: NA; size: few; J: TRBJ2-5; V: TRBV6-1; DNA: TGTGCCAGCAGTGAAGTAAATGAAGAGACCCAGTACTTC; CDR3: CASSEVNEETQYF
D: TRBD2; size: NA; J: TRBJ2-5; V: TRBV27; DNA: TGTGCCAGCAGTTTGTACAGCGGGAGTTTCGGGGAGACCCAGTACTTC; CDR3: CASSLYSGSFGETQYF
D: TRBD2; size: many; J: TRBJ2-7; V: TRBV18; DNA: TGTGCCAGCTCACCCCTAGCGGAGATCTCCTACGAGCAGTACTTC; CDR3: CASSPLAEISYEQYF
D: NA; size: NA; J: TRBJ2-3; V: TRBV19; DNA: TGTGCCAGTACCGAGGGGTGGGGGGCGTTGGCAGATACGCAGTATTTT; CDR3: CASTEGWGALADTQYF
D: TRBD1; size: few; J: TRBJ1-1; V: TRBV12-3/TRBV12-4; DNA: TGTGCCAGCAGTACAGGGGGTTTGGCTGAAGCTTTCTTT; CDR3: CASSTGGLAEAFF
D: NA; size: many; J: TRBJ2-5; V: TRBV5-1; DNA: TGCGCCAGCAGCTTGGGGGCACTTCAAGAGACCCAGTACTTC; CDR3: CASSLGALQETQYF
D: TRBD1; size: few; J: TRBJ1-5; V: TRBV28; DNA: TGTGCCAGCAGTAGTCACAGGGGAAGCAATCAGCCCCAGCATTTT; CDR3: CASSSHRGSNQPQHF
D: TRBD2; size: NA; J: TRBJ2-1; V: TRBV6-4; DNA: TGTGCCAGCAGTGCTCTCGGGACTAAATCCTACAATGAGCAGTTCTTC; CDR3: CASSALGTKSYNEQFF
D: NA; size: NA; J: TRBJ2-5; V: TRBV7-9; DNA: TGTGCCAGCAGCTTAGTTGCTAGCGCAGAGACCCAGTACTTC; CDR3: CASSLVASAETQYF
D: NA; size: many; J: TRBJ2-7; V: TRBV29-1; DNA: TGCAGCGTTGGGGACACTCCCTACGAGCAGTACTTC; CDR3: CSVGDTPYEQYF
D: NA; size: large; J: TRBJ2-7; V: TRBV28; DNA: TGTGCCAGCAGTTTAAGGGGGGGCGGTTCCTACGAGCAGTACTTC; CDR3: CASSLRGGGSYEQYF
D: NA; size: NA; J: TRBJ1-5; V: TRBV7-2; DNA: TGTGCCAGCAGCCCGAATTCAGCAGGCAATCAGCCCCAGCATTTT; CDR3: CASSPNSAGNQPQHF
D: TRBD2; size: NA; J: TRBJ2-2; V: TRBV10-1; DNA: TGCGCCAGCAGAAGGACTAGCGGTAACACCGGGGAGCTGTTTTTT; CDR3: CASRRTSGNTGELFF
D: NA; size: few; J: TRBJ2-7; V: TRBV18; DNA: TGTGCCAGCTCACCAGCAGGCATTGGGACTGCCCCGGGGGAGCAGTACTTC; CDR3: CASSPAGIGTAPGEQYF
D: NA; size: NA; J: TRBJ2-2; V: TRBV2; DNA: TGTGCCAGCACCCCCCGACGGGCCAACACCGGGGAGCTGTTTTTT; CDR3: CASTPRRANTGELFF
D: NA; size: many; J: TRBJ2-5; V: TRBV4-2; DNA: TGTGCCAGCAGCCAAGATTCCCTCCGGGGTAGCCGGAGAGAGACCCAGTACTTC; CDR3: CASSQDSLRGSRRETQYF
D: TRBD2; size: NA; J: TRBJ2-4; V: TRBV7-9; DNA: TGTGCCAGCAGTCCTAGCGGGAGCAGGGCCAAAAACATTCAGTACTTC; CDR3: CASSPSGSRAKNIQYF
D: TRBD2; size: few; J: TRBJ2-2; V: TRBV7-3; DNA: TGTGCCAGCAGCTCGGCGGGAGTGGGCGGGGAGCTGTTTTTT; CDR3: CASSSAGVGGELFF
D: TRBD1; size: NA; J: TRBJ2-5; V: TRBV5-4; DNA: TGTGCCAGCAGCAACGGACAGGGCGAAACTAGTCGAGAGACCCAGTACTTC; CDR3: CASSNGQGETSRETQYF
D: NA; size: NA; J: TRBJ2-2; V: TRBV4-2; DNA: TGTGCCAGCAGCCTGGGAGACGGGGGCACCGGGGAGCTGTTTTTT; CDR3: CASSLGDGGTGELFF
D: NA; size: once; J: TRBJ2-3; V: TRBV7-8; DNA: TGTGCCAGCAGCCTATCCCCGAGGAAAGATACGCAGTATTTT; CDR3: CASSLSPRKDTQYF
D: NA; size: few; J: TRBJ2-7; V: TRBV7-2; DNA: TGTGCCAGCAGCTTATCAAGGTACGAGCAGTACTTC; CDR3: CASSLSRYEQYF
D: NA; size: few; J: TRBJ2-1; V: TRBV6-5; DNA: TGTGCCAGCAGTTACTCCCCATCGATCTACAATGAGCAGTTCTTC; CDR3: CASSYSPSIYNEQFF
D: NA; size: few; J: TRBJ2-5; V: TRBV7-8; DNA: TGTGCCAGCAGCTTATTCCTGTCGGAGACCCAGTACTTC; CDR3: CASSLFLSETQYF
D: NA; size: many; J: TRBJ2-2; V: TRBV12-3/TRBV12-4; DNA: TGTGCCAGCAGTTCCGGGACGGCTGGCCGGGAGCTGTTTTTT; CDR3: CASSSGTAGRELFF
D: NA; size: NA; J: TRBJ1-1; V: TRBV12-3/TRBV12-4; DNA: TGTGCCAGCAGTCGGTCAGCAATGAACACTGAAGCTTTCTTT; CDR3: CASSRSAMNTEAFF
D: TRBD2; size: NA; J: TRBJ2-7; V: TRBV2; DNA: TGTGCCAGCAGCCTTAGCGGGAGGTCCGGGGACGAGCAGTACTTC; CDR3: CASSLSGRSGDEQYF
D: NA; size: NA; J: TRBJ2-1; V: TRBV10-3; DNA: TGTGCCATCAGGAGAGAGGCCCGGGATCTGGGCCTTTACAATGAGCAGTTCTTC; CDR3: CAIRREARDLGLYNEQFF
D: TRBD2; size: many; J: TRBJ2-7; V: TRBV20-1; DNA: TGCAGTGCTATAGCGGGGGCACACTCCTACGAGCAGTACTTC; CDR3: CSAIAGAHSYEQYF
D: NA; size: NA; J: TRBJ2-1; V: TRBV20-1; DNA: TGCAGTGCACGGGGCTCCTACAATGAGCAGTTCTTC; CDR3: CSARGSYNEQFF
D: TRBD2; size: few; J: TRBJ2-5; V: TRBV20-1; DNA: TGCAGTGCTAGAGAGCGGCTAGCGGGAGTGGAGACCCAGTACTTC; CDR3: CSARERLAGVETQYF
D: NA; size: NA; J: TRBJ1-2; V: TRBV5-5; DNA: TGTGCCAGCAGCTTGGATAACAGGGATAGCTATGGCTACACCTTC; CDR3: CASSLDNRDSYGYTF
D: NA; size: NA; J: TRBJ2-3; V: TRBV11-1; DNA: TGTGCCAGCAGCCCCTTTCAGGGACAAACTAGCACAGATACGCAGTATTTT; CDR3: CASSPFQGQTSTDTQYF
D: NA; size: NA; J: TRBJ2-1; V: TRBV28; DNA: TGTGCCAGCAGTTTAAGCTCGGTCGGTGAGCAGTTCTTC; CDR3: CASSLSSVGEQFF
D: TRBD2; size: NA; J: TRBJ2-7; V: TRBV28; DNA: TGTGCCAGCAGGCGGGAGCCACTGTACGAGCAGTACTTC; CDR3: CASRREPLYEQYF
D: TRBD1; size: many; J: TRBJ1-3; V: TRBV4-2; DNA: TGTGCCAGCAGCCAACGTGGGACAGACAACACCATATATTTT; CDR3: CASSQRGTDNTIYF
D: TRBD1; size: many; J: TRBJ1-4; V: TRBV20-1; DNA: TGCAGTGCTAGGCGACAGGGGAGTGAAAAACTGTTTTTT; CDR3: CSARRQGSEKLFF
D: TRBD1; size: many; J: TRBJ2-3; V: TRBV5-1; DNA: TGCGCCAGCAGCGGAACCGGGACAGGGATTGCAGATACGCAGTATTTT; CDR3: CASSGTGTGIADTQYF